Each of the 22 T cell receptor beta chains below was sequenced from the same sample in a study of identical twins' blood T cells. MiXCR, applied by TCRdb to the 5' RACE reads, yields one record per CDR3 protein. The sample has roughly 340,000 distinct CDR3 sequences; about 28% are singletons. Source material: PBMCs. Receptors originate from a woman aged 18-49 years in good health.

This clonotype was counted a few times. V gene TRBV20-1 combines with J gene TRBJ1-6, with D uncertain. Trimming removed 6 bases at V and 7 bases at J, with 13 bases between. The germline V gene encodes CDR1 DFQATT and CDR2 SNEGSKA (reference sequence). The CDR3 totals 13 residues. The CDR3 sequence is CSASGIPNSPLHF. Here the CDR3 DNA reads TGCAGTGCCTCCGGGATACCCAATTCACCCCTCCACTTT.

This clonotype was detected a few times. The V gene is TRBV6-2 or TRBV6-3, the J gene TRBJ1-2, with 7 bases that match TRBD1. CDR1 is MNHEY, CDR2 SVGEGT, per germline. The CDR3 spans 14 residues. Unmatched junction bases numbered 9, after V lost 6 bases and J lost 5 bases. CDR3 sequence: CASRSQDRRYGYTF. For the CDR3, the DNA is TGTGCCAGCAGATCACAGGACAGGCGGTATGGCTACACCTTC.

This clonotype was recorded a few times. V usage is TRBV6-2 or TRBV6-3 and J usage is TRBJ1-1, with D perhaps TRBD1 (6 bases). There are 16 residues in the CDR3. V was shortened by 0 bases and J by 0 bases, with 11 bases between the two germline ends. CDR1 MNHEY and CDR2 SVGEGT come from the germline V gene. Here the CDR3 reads CASSYSTGQLNTEAFF. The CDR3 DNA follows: TGTGCCAGCAGTTACTCGACCGGACAGCTGAACACTGAAGCTTTCTTT.

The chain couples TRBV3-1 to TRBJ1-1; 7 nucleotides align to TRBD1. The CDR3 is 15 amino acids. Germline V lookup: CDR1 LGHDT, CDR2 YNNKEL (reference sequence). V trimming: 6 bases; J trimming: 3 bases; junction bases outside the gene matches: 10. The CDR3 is CASSLWTGPHTEAFF. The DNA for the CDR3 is TGTGCCAGCAGTCTTTGGACAGGACCCCACACTGAAGCTTTCTTT.

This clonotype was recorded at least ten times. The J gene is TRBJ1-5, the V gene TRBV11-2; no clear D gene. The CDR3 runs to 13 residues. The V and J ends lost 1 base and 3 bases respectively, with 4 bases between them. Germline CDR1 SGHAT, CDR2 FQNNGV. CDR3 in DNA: TGTGCCAGCAGCTTAGGAGCCAATCAGCCCCAGCATTTT. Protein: CASSLGANQPQHF.

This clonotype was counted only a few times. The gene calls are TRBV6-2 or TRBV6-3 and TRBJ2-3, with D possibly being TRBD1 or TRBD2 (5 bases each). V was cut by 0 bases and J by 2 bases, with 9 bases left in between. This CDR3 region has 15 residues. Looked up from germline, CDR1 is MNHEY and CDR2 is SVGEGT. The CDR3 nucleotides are TGTGCCAGCAGTTACTCGACCGGGACCACAGATACGCAGTATTTT. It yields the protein CASSYSTGTTDTQYF.

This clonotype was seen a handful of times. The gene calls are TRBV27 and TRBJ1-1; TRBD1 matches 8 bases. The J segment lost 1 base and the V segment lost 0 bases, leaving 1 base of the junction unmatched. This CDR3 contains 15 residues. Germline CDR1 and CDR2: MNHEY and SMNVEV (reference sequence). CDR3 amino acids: CASSLSGTGNTEAFF. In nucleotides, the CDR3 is TGTGCCAGCAGTTTATCGGGGACAGGGAACACTGAAGCTTTCTTT.

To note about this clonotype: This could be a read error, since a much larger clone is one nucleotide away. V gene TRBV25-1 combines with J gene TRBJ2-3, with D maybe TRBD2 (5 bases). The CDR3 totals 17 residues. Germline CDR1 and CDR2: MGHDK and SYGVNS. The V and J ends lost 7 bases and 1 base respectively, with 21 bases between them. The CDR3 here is CASIITSGEVGTDTQYF. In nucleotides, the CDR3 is TGTGCCAGCATCATTACATCCGGGGAAGTGGGCACAGATACGCAGTATTTT.

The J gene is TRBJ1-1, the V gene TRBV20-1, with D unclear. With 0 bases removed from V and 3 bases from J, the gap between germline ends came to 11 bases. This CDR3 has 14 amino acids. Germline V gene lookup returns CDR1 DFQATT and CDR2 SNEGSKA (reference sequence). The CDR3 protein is CSARDHGRHTEAFF. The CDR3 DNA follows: TGCAGTGCTAGAGATCATGGGAGGCACACTGAAGCTTTCTTT.

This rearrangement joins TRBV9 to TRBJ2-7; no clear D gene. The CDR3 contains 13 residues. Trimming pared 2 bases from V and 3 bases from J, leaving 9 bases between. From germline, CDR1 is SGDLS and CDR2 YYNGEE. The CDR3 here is CASSVDESYEQYF. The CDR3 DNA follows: TGTGCCAGCAGCGTGGACGAGAGCTACGAGCAGTACTTC.

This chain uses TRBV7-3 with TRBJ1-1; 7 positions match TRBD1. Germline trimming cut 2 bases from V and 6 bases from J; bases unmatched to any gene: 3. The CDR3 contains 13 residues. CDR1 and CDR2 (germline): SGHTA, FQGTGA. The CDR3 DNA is TGTGCCAGCAGCTTATTCCAGGGGGCTGAAGCTTTCTTT. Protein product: CASSLFQGAEAFF.

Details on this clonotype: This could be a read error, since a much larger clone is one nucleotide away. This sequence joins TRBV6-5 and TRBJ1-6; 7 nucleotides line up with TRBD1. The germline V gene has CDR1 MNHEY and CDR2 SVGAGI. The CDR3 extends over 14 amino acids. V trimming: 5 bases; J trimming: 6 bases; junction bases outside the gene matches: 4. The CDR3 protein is CASSNRGCNSPLHF. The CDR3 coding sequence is TGTGCCAGCAGTAACAGGGGTTGTAATTCACCCCTCCACTTT.

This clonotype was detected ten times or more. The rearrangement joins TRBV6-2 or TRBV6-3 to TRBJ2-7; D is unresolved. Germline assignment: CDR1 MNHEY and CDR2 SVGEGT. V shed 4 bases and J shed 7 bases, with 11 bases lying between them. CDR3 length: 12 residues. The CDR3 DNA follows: TGTGCCAGCAGTTCCCAAACTTGGGAGCAGTACTTC. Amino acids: CASSSQTWEQYF.

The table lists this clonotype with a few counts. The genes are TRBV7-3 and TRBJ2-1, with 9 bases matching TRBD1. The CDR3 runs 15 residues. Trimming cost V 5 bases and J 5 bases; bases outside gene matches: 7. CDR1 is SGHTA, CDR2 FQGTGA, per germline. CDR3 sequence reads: CASSTQDRGHNEQFF. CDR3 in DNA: TGTGCCAGCAGCACCCAGGACAGGGGTCACAATGAGCAGTTCTTC.

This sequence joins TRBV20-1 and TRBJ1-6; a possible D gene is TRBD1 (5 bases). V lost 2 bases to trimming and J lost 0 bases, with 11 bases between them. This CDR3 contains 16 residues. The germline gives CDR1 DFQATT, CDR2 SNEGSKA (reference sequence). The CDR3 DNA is TGCAGTGCTAGAACAGGCACTAGCTCCTATAATTCACCCCTCCACTTT. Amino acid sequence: CSARTGTSSYNSPLHF.

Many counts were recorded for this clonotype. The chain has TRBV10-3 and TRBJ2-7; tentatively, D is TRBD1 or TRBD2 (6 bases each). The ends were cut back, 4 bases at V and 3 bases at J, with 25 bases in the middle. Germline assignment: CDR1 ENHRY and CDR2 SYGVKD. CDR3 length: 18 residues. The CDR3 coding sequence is TGTGCCATCAGTGGGACAGAGGGACTGTCGAAGGGAAACTACGAGCAGTACTTC. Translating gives CAISGTEGLSKGNYEQYF.

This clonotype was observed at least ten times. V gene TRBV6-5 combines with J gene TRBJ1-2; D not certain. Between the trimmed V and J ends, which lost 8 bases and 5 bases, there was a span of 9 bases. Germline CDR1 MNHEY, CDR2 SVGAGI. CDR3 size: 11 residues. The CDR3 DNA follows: TGTGCCAGCGGGGAGGGTTATGGCTACACCTTC. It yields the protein CASGEGYGYTF.

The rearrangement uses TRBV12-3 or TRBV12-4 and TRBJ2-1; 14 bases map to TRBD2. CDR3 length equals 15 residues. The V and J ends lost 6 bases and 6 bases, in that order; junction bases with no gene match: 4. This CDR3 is CASSSGLAGANEQFF. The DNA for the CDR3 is TGTGCCAGCAGCTCGGGACTAGCGGGGGCCAATGAGCAGTTCTTC.

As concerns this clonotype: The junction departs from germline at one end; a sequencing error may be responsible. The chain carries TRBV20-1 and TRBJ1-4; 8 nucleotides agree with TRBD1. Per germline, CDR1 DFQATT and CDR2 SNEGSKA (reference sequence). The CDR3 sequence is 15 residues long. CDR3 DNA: TGCAGTGCTAGACCCAACCGGGACAGGAATGAAGAACTGTTTTTT. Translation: CSARPNRDRNEELFF.

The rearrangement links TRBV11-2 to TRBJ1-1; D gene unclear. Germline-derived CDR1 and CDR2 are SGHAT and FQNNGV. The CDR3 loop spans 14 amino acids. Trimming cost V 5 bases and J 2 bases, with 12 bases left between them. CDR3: CASSPRPGNTEAFF. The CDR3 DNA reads TGTGCCAGCAGCCCACGCCCGGGAAACACTGAAGCTTTCTTT.

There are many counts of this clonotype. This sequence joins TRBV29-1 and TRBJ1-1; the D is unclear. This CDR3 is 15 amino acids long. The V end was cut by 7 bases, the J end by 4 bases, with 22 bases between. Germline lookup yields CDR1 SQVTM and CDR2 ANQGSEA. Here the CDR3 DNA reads TGCAGCGCAAAAGGTGTGGCAGGCGGCGTCACTGAAGCTTTCTTT. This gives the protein CSAKGVAGGVTEAFF.

CDR3 bases: TGTGCCTGGAGTGTACCTAGCGGGAGGACTGGGGCCAACGTCCTGACTTTC. Translation gives CAWSVPSGRTGANVLTF. This chain joins TRBV30 and TRBJ2-6; 11 bases line up with TRBD2. With V trimmed by 0 bases and J by 2 bases, 3 bases remained unmatched. There are 17 residues in the CDR3. Germline V lookup: CDR1 GTSNPN, CDR2 SVGIG (reference sequence).